This T cell receptor beta chain was found in a study of identical twins. Findings of the study overall: Cross-sectional statistics underpinned the conclusions; the same donors were not followed. Insertions were fewer in abundant cord blood beta clonotypes, whereas memory repertoires showed none of this pattern.

TCRdb re-analysed the 5' RACE reads in MiXCR, keeping a single row per CDR3 protein. This table holds over 250,000 distinct CDR3 sequences, roughly 8.6% found once. This clonotype has only a few counts. The antigen remains unidentified. This same sample was also part of a study on yellow fever vaccine responses in identical twins. That study adds: On the reported evidence, twins' vaccine T cell responses seemed partly convergent and partly personalized.

The sample taken for sequencing was CD8+ T cells sorted from blood. The sequence was obtained from a woman aged 18-29 years in good health.

The CDR3 sequence: CSANSGNSYEQYF. Written as DNA, the CDR3 is TGCAGTGCTAACTCAGGGAACTCGTACGAGCAGTACTTC. The chain is built from TRBV20-1 and TRBJ2-7, with D perhaps TRBD1 (5 bases). Per the germline V gene, CDR1 is DFQATT and CDR2 is SNEGSKA (reference sequence). This CDR3 is built from 13 residues. The V gene lost 4 bases and the J gene lost 4 bases, with 14 bases spanning the gap.